This T cell receptor (beta chain) emerged from a study of T-cell reconstitution after alpha-beta-depleted transplantation in children. Study observations and caveats: Among T cells one year after transplant, newly produced cells accounted for most counts and diversity.

At least ten counts were recorded for this clonotype. Its antigen is currently unknown. V shed 3 bases and J 0 bases; nucleotides not matched to a gene: 18. This CDR3 spans 20 amino acids. Germline V gene data show CDR1 as MDHEN and CDR2 as SYDVKM. This sample's TCRbeta library carried unique molecular identifier barcodes. Via MiXCR, TCRdb re-called the PCR reads, giving one row per CDR3 protein. Here the sample spans over 45,000 distinct CDR3 sequences, around 9% being singletons. The clonotype comes from a male patient aged 2-15 years who had a stem cell transplant for chronic granulomatous disease, so the T cells may come from the graft donor. The sample in question was PBMCs, mostly from graft donor cells, obtained 60 days after TCRalphabeta/CD19-depleted stem cell transplant. This sequence joins TRBV28 and TRBJ1-2; 8 positions agree with TRBD1. CDR3 DNA sequence: TGTGCCAGCAGTTTGATTGCCGTAAAACAGGGGGTAGATTCTAACTATGGCTACACCTTC. Protein: CASSLIAVKQGVDSNYGYTF.